Sequencing of this TCR beta chain was carried out in a study of immune heterogeneity within non-small cell lung tumors. For the study at large: Histology included 4 squamous cell carcinomas, approximately 10 non-squamous carcinomas and 1 unspecified tumor. Notes on the study in general: Tumor sites in a patient shared identical dominant CDR3 beta clonotypes and also carried site-unique high-frequency clones. Local tumor mutational burden correlated moderately but significantly with local T-cell clonality (R about 0.3).

In this sample, this clonotype turned up a few times. The antigen is unknown. V shed 5 bases and J 7 bases; nucleotides not matched to a gene: 16. Germline CDR1 reads SGHAT; CDR2 reads FQNNGV. The CDR3 extends over 17 amino acids. Multiplex PCR relied on 32 V and 13 J primers to amplify TCR beta CDR3. TCRdb re-derived calls from the multiplex PCR reads in MiXCR, one entry per CDR3 protein. The sample holds under 20,000 distinct CDR3 sequences; roughly 30% are singletons and the top ten take less than 4.5%. Bulk tumor genomic DNA, around 600 ng per sample, was the template. During surgery, several far-apart biopsies were obtained from every primary tumor. Undergoing curative surgery were patients whose non-small cell lung cancer was untreated and newly diagnosed.

The chain links TRBV11-2 to TRBJ2-1; TRBD2 agrees at 8 bases. The TCR sequence derives from a man aged 35-49 years with non-small cell lung cancer. The sequencing input was lung tumor tissue. CDR3 DNA sequence: TGTGCCAGCAGCCTGATACATAGCGGGATCCAGGGGAATGAGCAGTTCTTC. Its protein product is CASSLIHSGIQGNEQFF.